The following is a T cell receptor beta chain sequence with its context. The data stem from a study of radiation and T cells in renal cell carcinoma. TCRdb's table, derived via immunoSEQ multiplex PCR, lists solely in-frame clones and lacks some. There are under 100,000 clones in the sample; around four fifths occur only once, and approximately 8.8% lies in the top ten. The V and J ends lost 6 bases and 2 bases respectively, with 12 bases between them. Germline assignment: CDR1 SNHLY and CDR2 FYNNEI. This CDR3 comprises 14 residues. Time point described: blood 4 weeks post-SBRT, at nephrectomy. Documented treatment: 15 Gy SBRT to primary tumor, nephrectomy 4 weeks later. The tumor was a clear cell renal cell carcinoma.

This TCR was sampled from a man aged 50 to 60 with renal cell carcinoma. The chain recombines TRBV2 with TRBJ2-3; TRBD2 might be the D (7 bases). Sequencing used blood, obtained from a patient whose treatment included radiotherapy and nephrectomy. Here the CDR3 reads CASRGGLVTDTQYF. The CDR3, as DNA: TGTGCCAGCAGGGGGGGGCTGGTCACAGATACGCAGTATTTT.